The 26 T cell receptor beta chains listed next were all sequenced from one sample in a study of blood T cell repertoires in COVID-19. Only in-frame clones appear in the TCRdb table, and some are missing; sequencing was by immunoSEQ multiplex PCR. The table lists around 180,000 clones, 70% to 90% of them singletons. Sequenced sample: peripheral blood. The receptor set was obtained from a man in his 70s with active or convalescent COVID-19.

The V gene is TRBV28, the J gene TRBJ1-5, with a possible D match to TRBD1 (6 bases). The germline V and J ends were trimmed by 6 bases and 6 bases, with 15 bases remaining between them. This CDR3 region has 14 residues. The germline CDR1 and CDR2 sequences are MDHEN and SYDVKM. DNA of the CDR3: TGTGCCAGCAGACCCAACAGGGTTAGTCAGCCCCAGCATTTT. Its translation is CASRPNRVSQPQHF.

V and J are TRBV20-1 and TRBJ2-3, with 14 bases lining up with TRBD2. Germline trimming cut 3 bases from V and 4 bases from J; bases unmatched to any gene: 9. Germline V CDR1 and CDR2: DFQATT, SNEGSKA (reference sequence). The length of the CDR3 is 17 residues. The CDR3 nucleotides are TGCAGTGCTAGTCCCGGGGGACTAGCGGGGGTCGCAGATACGCAGTATTTT. Its protein is CSASPGGLAGVADTQYF.

The gene calls are TRBV11-2 and TRBJ2-7; 12 nucleotides agree with TRBD1. The CDR3 is 18 amino acids. CDR1 and CDR2 (germline): SGHAT, FQNNGV. V lost 1 base and J lost 4; bases outside the gene matches: 11. The CDR3 DNA reads TGTGCCAGCAGCTTAGGGTGGTCGGGGACAGGGGGCTTATACGAGCAGTACTTC. The encoded protein is CASSLGWSGTGGLYEQYF.

The chain is built from TRBV12-3 or TRBV12-4 and TRBJ1-1; no reliable D call. The CDR3 length is 13 residues. Trimming took off 0 bases at V and 7 bases at J, with 9 bases between the two ends. The CDR3 loop is CASSLAPRSEAFF. The CDR3, as DNA: TGTGCCAGCAGTTTAGCGCCCCGGAGTGAAGCTTTCTTT.

This clone showed up just once. This chain joins TRBV30 and TRBJ1-2, with D maybe TRBD1 (5 bases). V lost 7 bases and J 8 bases, leaving 14 bases between the germline ends. The CDR3 has 11 residues. The V gene's germline CDR1 is GTSNPN and CDR2 SVGIG (reference sequence). The CDR3 sequence is CALSPGGGYTF. The CDR3 nucleotides read TGTGCCTTGTCCCCCGGGGGAGGCTACACCTTC.

This CDR3 is CAISESNVGGAQFF. In DNA, the CDR3 is TGTGCCATCAGTGAGTCCAACGTCGGGGGGGCCCAGTTCTTC. J is TRBJ2-1 and V is TRBV10-3, with 8 bases identical to TRBD2. This CDR3 region has 14 residues. The germline V gene encodes CDR1 ENHRY and CDR2 SYGVKD. Trimming cost V 0 bases and J 13 bases; bases outside gene matches: 8.

In its sample, this clone was seen a few times. The genes are TRBV13 and TRBJ2-3; no clear D. CDR3 size: 15 residues. Trimming stripped 4 bases from V and 0 bases from J, with 11 bases between. CDR1 PRHDT and CDR2 FYEKMQ come from the germline V gene (reference sequence). This chain's CDR3 is CASSSPVPSTDTQYF. The DNA for the CDR3 is TGTGCCAGCAGCTCCCCAGTACCTAGCACAGATACGCAGTATTTT.

The rearrangement links TRBV3-1 (or the pseudogene TRBV3-2) to TRBJ1-5, with D tentatively TRBD1 (5 bases). Germline-derived CDR1 and CDR2 are LGHDT and YNNKEL (reference sequence). V dropped 3 bases and J dropped 3 bases, with 9 bases sitting between them. The CDR3 runs 14 residues. In DNA form, the CDR3 reads TGTGCCAGCAGCCAGGACACCAACAATCAGCCCCAGCATTTT. Translating gives CASSQDTNNQPQHF.

The rearrangement uses TRBV5-1 and TRBJ1-5; D is unresolved. V was shortened by 4 bases and J by 5 bases, with 13 bases between the two germline ends. The CDR3 length is 14 residues. In germline, CDR1 is SGHRS, CDR2 YFSETQ. The CDR3 DNA follows: TGCGCCAGCAGCCCTCGGGGTGAGGATCAGCCCCAGCATTTT. Translation gives CASSPRGEDQPQHF.

The genes are TRBV10-3 and TRBJ1-6; D is possibly TRBD1 (5 bases). Looked up from germline, CDR1 is ENHRY and CDR2 is SYGVKD. This CDR3 has 12 amino acids. V gave up 10 bases and J gave up 10 bases, with 14 bases separating them. CDR3 protein: CANLGGVSPLHF. In DNA form, the CDR3 reads TGTGCCAATCTGGGAGGGGTCTCACCCCTCCACTTT.

The chain recombines TRBV18 with TRBJ2-1, with 8 bases that match TRBD2. CDR3 length: 15 amino acids. From germline, CDR1 is KGHSH and CDR2 LQKENI. The V and J ends lost 4 bases and 4 bases, in that order; junction bases with no gene match: 6. The CDR3 here is CASSLSAGVYNEQFF. The CDR3 region has the DNA TGTGCCAGCTCACTCTCAGCGGGGGTTTACAATGAGCAGTTCTTC.

The chain uses TRBV9 and TRBJ2-7; 8 nucleotides line up with TRBD2. V trimming: 0 bases; J trimming: 4 bases; junction bases outside the gene matches: 6. Per germline, CDR1 SGDLS and CDR2 YYNGEE. The CDR3 loop spans 15 amino acids. The CDR3 spells CASSVEAGGGYEQYF. In nucleotides, the CDR3 is TGTGCCAGCAGCGTAGAGGCGGGGGGCGGGTACGAGCAGTACTTC.

CDR3 amino acids: CASSPRDMSSGNTIYF. The CDR3 region has the DNA TGTGCCAGCAGCCCACGGGACATGAGCTCTGGAAACACCATATATTTT. V is TRBV7-8 and J is TRBJ1-3, with a weak D call TRBD1 (6 bases). Trimming shortened V by 5 bases and J by 0 bases, and 14 bases separated the two germline ends. The CDR3 spans 16 residues. The germline V gene encodes CDR1 SGHVS and CDR2 FQNEAQ.

V usage is TRBV28 and J usage is TRBJ2-1; 7 bases agree with TRBD2. The V segment lost 3 bases and the J segment 5 bases; nucleotides outside the gene matches: 19. The CDR3 is made up of 19 amino acids. From germline, CDR1 is MDHEN and CDR2 SYDVKM. The CDR3 is CASSFRGGRGRGAHNEQFF. Here the CDR3 DNA reads TGTGCCAGCAGTTTCCGCGGAGGGAGGGGTCGAGGAGCCCACAATGAGCAGTTCTTC.

Written as DNA, the CDR3 is TGCGCCAGCAGTGAAGGGGGAAATCAGCCCCAGCATTTT. The encoded protein is CASSEGGNQPQHF. The chain joins TRBV10-2 to TRBJ1-5, with D perhaps TRBD1 (6 bases). Germline-derived CDR1 and CDR2 are WSHSY and SAAADI. The CDR3 is 13 residues long. The V end lost 3 bases, the J end lost 4 bases, and 7 bases lay between the germline ends.

The CDR3, as DNA: TGTGCCAGCAGTGAGGTCCTTTCGGGTCAGCCCCAGCATTTT. This encodes CASSEVLSGQPQHF. The chain couples TRBV25-1 to TRBJ1-5; no reliable D call. The germline V and J ends were trimmed by 3 bases and 6 bases, with 12 bases remaining between them. This CDR3 spans 14 amino acids. The V gene's germline CDR1 is MGHDK and CDR2 SYGVNS. Looking up the rest from reference TRBV25-1 and TRBJ1-5 gives the full variable domain: EADIYQTPRYLVIGTGKKITLECSQTMGHDKMYWYQQDPGMELHLIHYSYGVNSTEKGDLSSESTVSRIRTEHFPLTLESARPSHTSQYLCASSEVLSGQPQHFGDGTRLSIL.

V usage is TRBV4-1 and J usage is TRBJ2-2; D might be TRBD1 (6 bases). V lost 0 bases and J 2 bases, leaving 10 bases between the germline ends. CDR1 and CDR2 (germline): MGHRA, YSYEKL. The CDR3 loop spans 16 amino acids. The CDR3 DNA sequence: TGCGCCAGCAGCCAAGATCCAGGGGTAAACACCGGGGAGCTGTTTTTT. This gives the protein CASSQDPGVNTGELFF.

The chain is built from TRBV2 and TRBJ1-1; D unclear. CDR1 SNHLY and CDR2 FYNNEI come from the germline V gene. The CDR3 loop spans 11 amino acids. V gave up 10 bases and J gave up 6 bases, with 12 bases separating them. In DNA form, the CDR3 reads TGTGCCACCGGGGTCGTCTCTGAAGCTTTCTTT. Protein sequence: CATGVVSEAFF.

This rearrangement joins TRBV7-9 to TRBJ1-1; D is undetermined. The CDR3 consists of 15 residues. CDR1 is SEHNR, CDR2 FQNEAQ, per germline (reference sequence). V shed 2 bases and J shed 0 bases, with 10 bases lying between them. For the CDR3, the DNA is TGTGCCAGCAGCTTACCTGGGCAGTTGAACACTGAAGCTTTCTTT. Translation gives CASSLPGQLNTEAFF.

This chain uses TRBV5-1 with TRBJ2-2, with TRBD2 matching over 10 bases. This CDR3 has 16 amino acids. The V segment lost 3 bases and the J segment 6 bases; nucleotides outside the gene matches: 8. Germline CDR1 and CDR2: SGHRS and YFSETQ. The CDR3 bases are TGCGCCAGCAGCTCCATAAGCGGGAGGGCCTCCGGGGAGCTGTTTTTT. Its protein product is CASSSISGRASGELFF.

V and J are TRBV7-2 and TRBJ1-2; TRBD1 is a possible D gene (6 bases). The CDR3 runs to 13 residues. Looked up from germline, CDR1 is SGHTA and CDR2 is FQGNSA. V lost 2 bases, J lost 11 bases, and 15 bases lay in between. As DNA, the CDR3 is TGTGCCAGCAGCTTATCAACAGGGCCCCCGTACACCTTC. It translates to CASSLSTGPPYTF.

This sequence joins TRBV2 and TRBJ2-4; 10 bases fit TRBD1. CDR1 is SNHLY and CDR2 is FYNNEI in the germline V gene. The length of the CDR3 is 14 residues. Trimming took 6 bases from V and 10 from J; bases not matched to a gene: 9. CDR3 amino acids: CASSVDGTGEIQYF. For the CDR3, the DNA is TGTGCCAGCAGCGTTGACGGGACAGGGGAGATTCAGTACTTC. Filled out from reference TRBV2 and TRBJ2-4, the complete variable domain reads EPEVTQTPSHQVTQMGQEVILRCVPISNHLYFYWYRQILGQKVEFLVSFYNNEISEKSEIFDDQFSVERPDGSNFTLKIRSTKLEDSAMYFCASSVDGTGEIQYFGAGTRLSVL.

The chain employs TRBV7-6 and TRBJ2-1; 8 nucleotides match TRBD2. The V gene end was trimmed by 5 bases and the J gene end by 5 bases; junction bases not matched to a gene: 17. This CDR3 is built from 18 residues. Germline V gene lookup returns CDR1 SGHVS and CDR2 FNYEAQ. As DNA, the CDR3 is TGTGCCAGCAGCCCCGGACTAGCCCCTTCCACTAATGACAATGAGCAGTTCTTC. It yields the protein CASSPGLAPSTNDNEQFF.

The rearrangement joins TRBV15 to TRBJ2-7, with 10 bases fitting TRBD1. The CDR3 spans 14 residues. Germline V lookup: CDR1 LNHNV, CDR2 YYDKDF (reference sequence). Trimming removed 2 bases from V and 6 bases from J; junction bases left unmatched: 4. The CDR3 loop is CATSRRDRGSEQYF. In DNA form, the CDR3 reads TGTGCCACCAGCAGACGGGACAGGGGTTCCGAGCAGTACTTC.

The rearrangement uses TRBV28 and TRBJ2-1; D uncertain. This CDR3 comprises 16 residues. V was pared by 5 bases and J by 8 bases, with 22 bases between. The germline gives CDR1 MDHEN, CDR2 SYDVKM. The DNA for the CDR3 is TGTGCCAGCAGTAAATTCTCCCCTCGAGCCCTCGATGAGCAGTTCTTC. Residues: CASSKFSPRALDEQFF.

The chain recombines TRBV6-4 with TRBJ2-3; D is undetermined. This CDR3 contains 13 residues. V lost 6 bases to trimming and J lost 2 bases, with 9 bases between them. Germline V gene lookup returns CDR1 MRHNA and CDR2 SNTAGT. Written as DNA, the CDR3 is TGTGCCAGCAGAAGAGAATACACAGATACGCAGTATTTT. Translated: CASRREYTDTQYF.